Given below is one T cell receptor (beta chain) in context. The germline V gene encodes CDR1 MDHEN and CDR2 SYDVKM. CDR3 length: 13 amino acids. The ends were cut back, 5 bases at V and 6 bases at J, with 11 bases in the middle. The data derive from a study of T cell responses to AZD1222 COVID-19 vaccine. TCRdb's table, derived via immunoSEQ multiplex PCR, lists solely in-frame clones and lacks some. The sample shows around 180,000 clones, almost 95% of them seen only once. The TCR was taken from an adult in good health. This material consisted of peripheral blood, taken on day 0 of AZD1222 vaccination. This chain connects TRBV28 to TRBJ2-4; no clear D gene. The CDR3 loop reads CASSPPRGNIQYF. Written as DNA, the CDR3 is TGTGCCAGCAGTCCCCCGAGAGGAAACATTCAGTACTTC.